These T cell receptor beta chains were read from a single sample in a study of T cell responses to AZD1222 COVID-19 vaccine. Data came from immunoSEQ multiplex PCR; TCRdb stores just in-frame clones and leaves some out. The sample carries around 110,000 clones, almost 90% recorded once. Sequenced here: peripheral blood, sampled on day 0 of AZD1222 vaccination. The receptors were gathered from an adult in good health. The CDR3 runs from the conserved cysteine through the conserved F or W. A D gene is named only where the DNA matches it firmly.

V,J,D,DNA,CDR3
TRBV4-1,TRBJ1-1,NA,TGCGCCAGCCGGACAGAAGCTTTCTTT,CASRTEAFF
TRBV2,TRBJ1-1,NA,TGTGCCAGCAGTGGCGAGGGGCGCGGGGCTGAAGCTTTCTTT,CASSGEGRGAEAFF
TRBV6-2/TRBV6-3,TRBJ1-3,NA,TGTGCCAGCAGTTCTGACCTTCGAAACACCATATATTTT,CASSSDLRNTIYF
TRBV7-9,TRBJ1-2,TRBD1,TGTGCCAGCAGCCCCTTTCGACAGGGGGCGCGTGGCTACACCTTC,CASSPFRQGARGYTF
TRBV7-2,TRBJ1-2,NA,TGTGCCAGCAGCCTCTCCATTAACTATGGCTACACCTTC,CASSLSINYGYTF
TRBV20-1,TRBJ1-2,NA,TGCAGTGCTAGTGGGGATTTTAATGGCTACACCTTC,CSASGDFNGYTF
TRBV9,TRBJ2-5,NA,TGTGCCAGCAGCGTAGTTGGGGCTCCCCCGGCCTCTGCAATGGAGACCCAGTACTTC,CASSVVGAPPASAMETQYF
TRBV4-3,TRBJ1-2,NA,TGCGCCAGCAGCAAAGGAAGGGGGAACTATGGCTACACCTTC,CASSKGRGNYGYTF
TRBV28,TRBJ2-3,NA,TGTGCCAGCTATGACCGATTAGCGGATAGCACAGATACGCAGTATTTT,CASYDRLADSTDTQYF
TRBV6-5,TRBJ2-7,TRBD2,TGTGCCAGCACTCCCCTAGCGGTTGGTTCCTACGAGCAGTACTTC,CASTPLAVGSYEQYF
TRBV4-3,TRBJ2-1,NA,TGCGCCAGCAGCCAAGACGGCCGGAGTAATGACTACAATGAGCAGTTCTTC,CASSQDGRSNDYNEQFF
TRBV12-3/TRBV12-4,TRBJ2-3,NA,TGTGCCAGCAGTTTACGGCGTCAGGATACGCAGTATTTT,CASSLRRQDTQYF
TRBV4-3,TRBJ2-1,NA,TGCGCCAGCAGCCAAGGGGAACAGGGCGGGTACAATGAGCAGTTCTTC,CASSQGEQGGYNEQFF
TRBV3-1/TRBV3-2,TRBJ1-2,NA,TGTGCCAGCAGCCAAGAGCCCGCGAACTATGGCTACACCTTC,CASSQEPANYGYTF